The clone carrying this T cell receptor (beta chain) was counted between two and nine times. The antigen is unknown. These data originate in a study of cytomegalovirus exposure and HLA in healthy donors. For the study at large: Inside one of the first data releases sat around 85 million unique TCRs taken from HLA-typed donors. Among the 398 genotyped donors, approximately 80% were placed in the Caucasian-associated ancestry cluster.

CDR3 length: 15 residues. Germline-derived CDR1 and CDR2 are MNHNS and SASEGT. With V trimmed by 9 bases and J by 6 bases, 11 bases remained unmatched. Broader study findings: Productive status was seen about 90% or about 30% of the time for most TCR beta V segments in an earlier analysis. Some V segments (TRBV6-2 and TRBV6-3 among them) were excluded as indistinguishable.

This PCR relied on a set of 60 Vbeta primers and 13 Jbeta primers. Only in-frame clones appear in the TCRdb table, and some are missing; sequencing was by immunoSEQ multiplex PCR. The profile covers tens of thousands of clones, with about two thirds appearing a single time and around 10% taken by the ten largest. The receptor comes from a woman in her thirties or forties in good health and CMV-seropositive. The J gene is TRBJ2-1, the V gene TRBV6-1; 10 bases match TRBD2. Specimen: PBMCs. The DNA for the CDR3 is TGTGCCAGTTTGCGCAGCGGGGGGGCGTTCAATGAGCAGTTCTTC. Its translation is CASLRSGGAFNEQFF.